This TCR beta chain was recorded in a study of neurological immune-mediated disorders. This clonotype is classed as medium-sized. The CDR3 covers 13 residues. V was pared by 0 bases and J by 6 bases, with 11 bases between. Looked up from germline, CDR1 is DFQATT and CDR2 is SNEGSKA (reference sequence). The output of every sequencing run exceeded 170 million TCR-beta sequences, derived from 15-18 subjects. In TCRdb, the 5' RACE reads were re-called with MiXCR into one record per CDR3 protein. The sample lists some 37,000 distinct CDR3 sequences, under 13% seen once, with approximately 7% in the top ten.

V gene TRBV20-1 combines with J gene TRBJ2-5; D unclear. This receptor was taken from a woman under 40 with HTLV-1-associated myelopathy (HAM/TSP). The sample taken for sequencing was PBMCs. The CDR3: CSARDDREQTQYF. In DNA form, the CDR3 reads TGCAGTGCTAGAGATGATCGCGAGCAGACCCAGTACTTC.